The T cell receptor (beta chain) described here comes from a study of shared clonotypes between healthy human individuals. Study outcomes and limitations: Researchers found naive subsets generally carried larger estimated richness than memory subsets.

A word on this clone: Its antigen is unidentified.

CD8 cells classed as naive were CD45RO-negative and positively selected for CCR7, excluding terminally differentiated effector memory CD45RA+ cells. On sorted subsets, replicate PCRs used approximately 190 ng DNA, or about 30,000 T cell genomes. Assay used: immunoSEQ multiplex PCR; TCRdb lists only in-frame clones, some missing. The sample records more than 550,000 clones, about 91% being singletons. Sequencing was done on a sample of naive CD8+ T cells sorted from blood. This TCR came from a man under 40 in good health.

The CDR3 coding sequence is TGCGCCAGCAGCAAGCAGGGGTTTGGGAACACTGAAGCTTTCTTT. This encodes CASSKQGFGNTEAFF. The chain employs TRBV4-1 and TRBJ1-1; D may be TRBD1 (6 bases). Trimming left V 5 bases short and J 1 base short, with 14 bases between. The germline gives CDR1 MGHRA, CDR2 YSYEKL. The CDR3 sequence is 15 residues long.